These T cell receptor beta chains were read from a single sample in a study of blood T cell repertoires in COVID-19. Here immunoSEQ multiplex PCR was the method, and the copy in TCRdb shows in-frame clones only, minus some. This table has about 300,000 clones, approximately 81% appearing once. Sequencing was carried out using PBMCs or T cells enriched from blood (not recorded which). These receptors originate from a woman in her 30s who had been exposed to COVID-19. Each CDR3 is given with its conserved first and last residue. The D gene is left open where the match is weak. Size is stated for part of the rows, as once, few or many counts, or as a class when the clone is expanded.

CASSPPLTESNEKLFF,TGTGCCAGCAGCCCACCTTTGACAGAGAGTAATGAAAAACTGTTTTTT,TRBV7-9,-,-,TRBJ1-4
CASSQKHLNTEAFF,TGCGCCAGCAGCCAAAAGCACCTGAACACTGAAGCTTTCTTT,TRBV4-3,-,-,TRBJ1-1
CASSRGLNEKLFF,TGTGCCAGCAGTAGGGGGCTTAATGAAAAACTGTTTTTT,TRBV2,-,TRBD1,TRBJ1-4
CASSPDRGRETQYF,TGTGCCAGCTCCCCAGACAGGGGGAGAGAGACCCAGTACTTC,TRBV18,-,TRBD1,TRBJ2-5
CASSQTGGTAEAFF,TGCGCCAGCAGCCAGACAGGCGGAACGGCTGAAGCTTTCTTT,TRBV4-1,once,-,TRBJ1-1
CASSFTPVARTDTQYF,TGTGCCAGCAGCTTTACGCCCGTAGCGAGGACCGATACGCAGTATTTT,TRBV7-2,-,-,TRBJ2-3
CAFLSLAGATTYTDTQYF,TGTGCCTTCCTAAGCCTAGCGGGGGCCACTACGTACACAGATACGCAGTATTTT,TRBV30,once,TRBD2,TRBJ2-3
CAWTLVENYGYTF,TGTGCCTGGACCTTGGTGGAGAACTATGGCTACACCTTC,TRBV30,-,-,TRBJ1-2
CASSSNRGRDYGYTF,TGTGCCAGCAGCTCAAACAGGGGTAGGGACTATGGCTACACCTTC,TRBV7-9,once,TRBD1,TRBJ1-2
CASSDSGGSSYNEQFF,TGTGCCAGCAGTGATAGCGGGGGGAGCTCCTACAATGAGCAGTTCTTC,TRBV6-4,-,TRBD2,TRBJ2-1
CASSLTVNYGYTF,TGTGCCAGCAGCCTGACTGTCAACTATGGCTACACCTTC,TRBV27,-,-,TRBJ1-2
CASSGNQGSPLHF,TGTGCCAGCAGCGGGAATCAGGGCTCACCCCTCCACTTT,TRBV7-2,-,-,TRBJ1-6
CASSVASGGGYEQYF,TGTGCCAGCAGCGTAGCGTCGGGGGGAGGTTACGAGCAGTACTTC,TRBV9,-,TRBD2,TRBJ2-7
CASSESGMNEQYF,TGTGCCAGCAGTGAATCAGGGATGAACGAGCAGTACTTC,TRBV6-1,-,-,TRBJ2-7
CASRPGLAAGELFF,TGTGCCAGCCGTCCGGGACTAGCGGCCGGGGAGCTGTTTTTT,TRBV19,few,TRBD2,TRBJ2-2
CASIDPGGYRNSPLHF,TGTGCCAGCATCGACCCAGGGGGGTACCGAAATTCACCCCTCCACTTT,TRBV28,-,TRBD1,TRBJ1-6